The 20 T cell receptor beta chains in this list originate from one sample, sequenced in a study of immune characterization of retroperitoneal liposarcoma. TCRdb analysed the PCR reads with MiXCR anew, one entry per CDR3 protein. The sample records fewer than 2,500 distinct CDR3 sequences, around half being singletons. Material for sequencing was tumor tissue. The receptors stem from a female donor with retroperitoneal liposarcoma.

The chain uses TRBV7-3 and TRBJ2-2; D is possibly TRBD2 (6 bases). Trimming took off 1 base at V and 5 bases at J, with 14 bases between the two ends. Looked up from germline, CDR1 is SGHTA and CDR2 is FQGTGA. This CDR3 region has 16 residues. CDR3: CASSLRGTAFTGELFF. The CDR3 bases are TGTGCCAGCAGCTTAAGAGGGACTGCTTTTACCGGGGAGCTGTTTTTT. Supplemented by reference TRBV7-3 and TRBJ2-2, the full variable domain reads GAGVSQTPSNKVTEKGKYVELRCDPISGHTALYWYRQSLGQGPEFLIYFQGTGAADDSGLPNDRFFAVRPEGSVSTLKIQRTERGDSAVYLCASSLRGTAFTGELFFGEGSRLTVL.

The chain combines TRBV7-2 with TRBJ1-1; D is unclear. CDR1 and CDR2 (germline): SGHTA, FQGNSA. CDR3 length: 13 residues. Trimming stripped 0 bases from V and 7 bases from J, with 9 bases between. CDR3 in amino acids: CASSLAGAVEAFF. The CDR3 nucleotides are TGTGCCAGCAGCTTAGCCGGAGCAGTTGAAGCTTTCTTT.

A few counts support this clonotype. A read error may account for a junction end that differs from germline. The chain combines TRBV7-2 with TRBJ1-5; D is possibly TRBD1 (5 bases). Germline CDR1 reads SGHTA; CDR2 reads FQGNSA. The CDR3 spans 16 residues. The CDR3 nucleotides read TGTGCCAGCACCTTACTAGGGGCGTTTGGCAATCAGCCCCAGCATTTT. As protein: CASTLLGAFGNQPQHF.

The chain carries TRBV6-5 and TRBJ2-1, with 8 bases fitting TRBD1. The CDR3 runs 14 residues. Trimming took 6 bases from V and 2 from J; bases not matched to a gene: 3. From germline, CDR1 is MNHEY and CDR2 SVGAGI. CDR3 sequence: CASRPGGPYNEQFF. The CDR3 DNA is TGTGCCAGCAGACCAGGGGGCCCCTACAATGAGCAGTTCTTC.

The CDR3 nucleotides are TGTGCCAGCAGCGACGGGACAGCTTACAATGAGCAGTTCTTC. Its translation is CASSDGTAYNEQFF. The chain joins TRBV11-3 to TRBJ2-1; 7 nucleotides match TRBD1. Germline V gene sequence: CDR1 SGHNT, CDR2 YENEEA. V trimming: 5 bases; J trimming: 4 bases; junction bases outside the gene matches: 5. There are 14 residues in the CDR3.

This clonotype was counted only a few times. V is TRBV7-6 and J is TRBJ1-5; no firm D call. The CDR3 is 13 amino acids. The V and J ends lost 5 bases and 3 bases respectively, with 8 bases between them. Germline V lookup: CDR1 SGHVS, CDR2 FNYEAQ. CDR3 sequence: CASSDHPNQPQHF. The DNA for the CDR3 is TGTGCCAGCAGCGACCATCCCAATCAGCCCCAGCATTTT.

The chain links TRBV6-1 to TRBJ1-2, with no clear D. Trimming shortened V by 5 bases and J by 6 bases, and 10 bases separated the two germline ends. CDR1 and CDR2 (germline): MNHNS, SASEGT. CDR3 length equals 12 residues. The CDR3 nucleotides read TGTGCCAGCAGTCTCCGAATAGATGGCTACACCTTC. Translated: CASSLRIDGYTF.

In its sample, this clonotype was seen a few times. The CDR3 DNA reads as TGTGCCAGCACTCTTCGGGGACAGGGGGCTTCTGACACCGGGGAGCTGTTTTTT. Translating it yields CASTLRGQGASDTGELFF. The chain has TRBV6-1 and TRBJ2-2; the match to TRBD1 covers 12 bases. CDR3 size: 18 residues. The V segment lost 7 bases and the J segment 3 bases; nucleotides outside the gene matches: 12. The germline V gene encodes CDR1 MNHNS and CDR2 SASEGT.

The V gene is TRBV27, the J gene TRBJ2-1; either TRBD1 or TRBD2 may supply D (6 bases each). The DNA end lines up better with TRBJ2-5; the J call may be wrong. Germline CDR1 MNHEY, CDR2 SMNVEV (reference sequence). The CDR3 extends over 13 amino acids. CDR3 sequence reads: CASSIKQGGTQYF. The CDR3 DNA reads TGTGCCAGCAGTATAAAACAGGGAGGGACCCAGTACTTC.

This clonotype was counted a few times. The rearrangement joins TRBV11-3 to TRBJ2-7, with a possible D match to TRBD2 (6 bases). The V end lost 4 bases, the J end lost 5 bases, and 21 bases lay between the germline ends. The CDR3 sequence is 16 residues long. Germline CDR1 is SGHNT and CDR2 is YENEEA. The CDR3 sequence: CASSSAFGGKHNEQYF. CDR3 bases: TGTGCCAGCAGCTCTGCCTTTGGGGGGAAGCACAACGAGCAGTACTTC.

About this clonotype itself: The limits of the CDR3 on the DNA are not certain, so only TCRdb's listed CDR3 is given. CDR3 loop: CASSSSDTQYF. J is TRBJ2-3 and V is TRBV12-3 or TRBV12-4. The CDR3 extends over 11 residues, inclusive of both ends.

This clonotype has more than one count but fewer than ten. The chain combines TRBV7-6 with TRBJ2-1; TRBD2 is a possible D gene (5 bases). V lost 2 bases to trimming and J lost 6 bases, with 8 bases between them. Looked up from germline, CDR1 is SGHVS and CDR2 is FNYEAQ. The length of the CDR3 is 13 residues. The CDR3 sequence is CASSLNGGNEQFF. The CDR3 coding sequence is TGTGCCAGCAGCTTAAACGGAGGCAATGAGCAGTTCTTC. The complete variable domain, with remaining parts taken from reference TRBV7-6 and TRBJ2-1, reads GAGVSQSPRYKVTKRGQDVALRCDPISGHVSLYWYRQALGQGPEFLTYFNYEAQQDKSGLPNDRFSAERPEGSISTLTIQRTEQRDSAMYRCASSLNGGNEQFFGPGTRLTVL.

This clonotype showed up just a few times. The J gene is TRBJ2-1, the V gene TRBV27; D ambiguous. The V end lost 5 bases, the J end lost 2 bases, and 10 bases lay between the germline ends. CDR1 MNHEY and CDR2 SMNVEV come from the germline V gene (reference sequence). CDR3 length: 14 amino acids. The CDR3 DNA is TGTGCCAGCAGTACGAGAGCACCCTACAATGAGCAGTTCTTC. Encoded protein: CASSTRAPYNEQFF.

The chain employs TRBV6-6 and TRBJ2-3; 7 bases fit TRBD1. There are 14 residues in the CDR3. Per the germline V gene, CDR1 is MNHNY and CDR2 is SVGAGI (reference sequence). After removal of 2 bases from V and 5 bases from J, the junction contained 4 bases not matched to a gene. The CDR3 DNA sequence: TGTGCCAGCAGTTACGGGGGACAGAAAGATACGCAGTATTTT. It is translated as CASSYGGQKDTQYF.

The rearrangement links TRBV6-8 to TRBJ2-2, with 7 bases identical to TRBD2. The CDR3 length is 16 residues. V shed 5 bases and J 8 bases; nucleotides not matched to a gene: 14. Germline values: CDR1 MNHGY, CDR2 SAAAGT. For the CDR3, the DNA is TGTGCCAGCAGTCTTGGGGAGGGACTGTTGTCTGGGGAGCTGTTTTTT. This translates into CASSLGEGLLSGELFF.

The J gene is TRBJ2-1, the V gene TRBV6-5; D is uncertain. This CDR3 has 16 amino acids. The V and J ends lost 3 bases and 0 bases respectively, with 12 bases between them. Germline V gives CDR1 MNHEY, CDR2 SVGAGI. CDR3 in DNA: TGTGCCAGCAGTTATAGGAAGGGTAGCTCCTACAATGAGCAGTTCTTC. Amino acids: CASSYRKGSSYNEQFF.

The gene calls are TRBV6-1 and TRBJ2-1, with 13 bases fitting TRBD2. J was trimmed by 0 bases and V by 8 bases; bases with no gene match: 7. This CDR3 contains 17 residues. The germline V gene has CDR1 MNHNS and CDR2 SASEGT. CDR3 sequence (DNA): TGTGCCAGCGGGGGACTAGCGGGGCCCAGCTCCTACAATGAGCAGTTCTTC. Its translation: CASGGLAGPSSYNEQFF.

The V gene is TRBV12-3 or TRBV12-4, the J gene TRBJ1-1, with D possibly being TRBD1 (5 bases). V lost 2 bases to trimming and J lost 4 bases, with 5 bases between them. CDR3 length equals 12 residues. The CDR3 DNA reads TGTGCCAGCAGTTTAAGGGGCACTGAAGCTTTCTTT. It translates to CASSLRGTEAFF.

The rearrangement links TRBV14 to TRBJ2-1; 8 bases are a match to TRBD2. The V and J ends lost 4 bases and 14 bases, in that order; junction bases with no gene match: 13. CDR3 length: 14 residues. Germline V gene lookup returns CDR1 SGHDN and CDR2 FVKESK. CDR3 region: CASSREGGGTRKFF. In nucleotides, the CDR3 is TGTGCCAGCAGCCGGGAGGGTGGCGGGACTAGGAAGTTCTTC.

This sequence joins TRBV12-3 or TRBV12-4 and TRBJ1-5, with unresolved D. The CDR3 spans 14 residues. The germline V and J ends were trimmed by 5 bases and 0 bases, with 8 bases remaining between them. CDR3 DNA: TGTGCCAGCAGTCACAGCAATAGCAATCAGCCCCAGCATTTT. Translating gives CASSHSNSNQPQHF.